This TCR beta chain was documented in a study of blood T cell repertoires in COVID-19. Study summary: Specimens from acute and convalescent COVID-19 originated in the United States, Italy and Spain. The analysed material was cDNA or gDNA that came from T cells, B-cell-depleted T cells, or PBMCs.

This clone showed up just once. Seattle's enrolled individuals joined amid active infection and were then monitored longitudinally. In the original processing: The assay estimated nucleated cells by amplifying reference gene primers. Produced via immunoSEQ multiplex PCR; TCRdb's table is partial and in-frame only. V and J calls and clone size come straight from that table; D and trimming were deduced from the DNA. This sample has around 280,000 clones, with 89% found just once. Germline loops: CDR1 SGHKS, CDR2 YYEKEE (reference sequence). The CDR3 is made up of 15 amino acids. Unmatched junction bases numbered 10, after V lost 5 bases and J lost 4 bases.

Sequencing input: peripheral blood. The chain combines TRBV5-5 with TRBJ2-7; 9 bases map to TRBD1. The receptor was derived from a woman aged 25 to 39 with COVID-19, enrolled during active disease. For the CDR3, the DNA is TGTGCCAGCAGTTCTTCTCCGGGACAGGGATACGAGCAGTACTTC. It translates to CASSSSPGQGYEQYF.